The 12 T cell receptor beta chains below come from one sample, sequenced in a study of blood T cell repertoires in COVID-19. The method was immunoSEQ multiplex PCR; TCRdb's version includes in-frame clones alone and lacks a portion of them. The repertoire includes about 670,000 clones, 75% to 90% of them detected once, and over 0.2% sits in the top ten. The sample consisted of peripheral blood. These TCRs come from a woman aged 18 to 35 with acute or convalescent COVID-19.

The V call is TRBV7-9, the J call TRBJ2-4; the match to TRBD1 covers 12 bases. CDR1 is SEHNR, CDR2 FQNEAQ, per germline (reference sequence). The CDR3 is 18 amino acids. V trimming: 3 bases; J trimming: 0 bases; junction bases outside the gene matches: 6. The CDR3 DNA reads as TGTGCCAGCAGCTTTGGGACAGGGGGCACCCTAGCCAAAAACATTCAGTACTTC. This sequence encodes CASSFGTGGTLAKNIQYF.

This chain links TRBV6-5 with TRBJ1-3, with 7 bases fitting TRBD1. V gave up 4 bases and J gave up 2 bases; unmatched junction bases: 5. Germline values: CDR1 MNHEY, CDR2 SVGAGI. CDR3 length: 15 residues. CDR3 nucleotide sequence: TGTGCCAGCAGTTGGGGAACAGGGGCTGGAAACACCATATATTTT. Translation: CASSWGTGAGNTIYF.

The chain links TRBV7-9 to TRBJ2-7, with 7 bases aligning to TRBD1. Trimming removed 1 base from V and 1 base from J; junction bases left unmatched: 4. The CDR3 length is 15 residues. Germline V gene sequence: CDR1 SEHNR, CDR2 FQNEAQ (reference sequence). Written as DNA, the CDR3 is TGTGCCAGCAGCTTAGAGGTGACAGGGTCCTACGAGCAGTACTTC. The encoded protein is CASSLEVTGSYEQYF.

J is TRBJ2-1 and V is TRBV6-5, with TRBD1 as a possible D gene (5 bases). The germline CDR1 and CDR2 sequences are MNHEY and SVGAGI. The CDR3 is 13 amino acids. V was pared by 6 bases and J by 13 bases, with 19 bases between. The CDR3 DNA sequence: TGTGCCAGCAGCTACAATCAGGGATCCCCACAGTTCTTC. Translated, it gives CASSYNQGSPQFF.

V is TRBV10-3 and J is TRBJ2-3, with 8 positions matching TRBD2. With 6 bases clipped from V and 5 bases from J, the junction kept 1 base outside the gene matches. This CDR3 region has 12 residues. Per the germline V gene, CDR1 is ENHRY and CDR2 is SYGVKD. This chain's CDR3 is CAIRRGEDTQYF. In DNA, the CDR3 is TGTGCCATCAGGCGGGGGGAAGATACGCAGTATTTT.

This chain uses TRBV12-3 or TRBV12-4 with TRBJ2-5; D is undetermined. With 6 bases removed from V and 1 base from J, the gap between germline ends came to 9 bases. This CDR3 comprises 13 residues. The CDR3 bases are TGTGCCAGCAGCACTCTGCGCCAAGAGACCCAGTACTTC. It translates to CASSTLRQETQYF.

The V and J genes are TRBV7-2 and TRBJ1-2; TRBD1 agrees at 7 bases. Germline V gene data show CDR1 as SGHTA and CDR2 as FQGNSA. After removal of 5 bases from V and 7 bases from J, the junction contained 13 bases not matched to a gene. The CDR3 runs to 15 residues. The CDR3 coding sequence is TGTGCCAGCAGCCAAGGACAGGTCCTCGCCGGTGGCTACACCTTC. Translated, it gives CASSQGQVLAGGYTF.

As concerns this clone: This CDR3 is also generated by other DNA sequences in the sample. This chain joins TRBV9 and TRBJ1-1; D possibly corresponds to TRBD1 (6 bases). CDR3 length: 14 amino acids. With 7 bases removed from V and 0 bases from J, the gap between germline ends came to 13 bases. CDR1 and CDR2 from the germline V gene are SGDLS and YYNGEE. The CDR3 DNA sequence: TGTGCCAGCCAACCAGGGGTCATGAACACTGAAGCTTTCTTT. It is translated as CASQPGVMNTEAFF.

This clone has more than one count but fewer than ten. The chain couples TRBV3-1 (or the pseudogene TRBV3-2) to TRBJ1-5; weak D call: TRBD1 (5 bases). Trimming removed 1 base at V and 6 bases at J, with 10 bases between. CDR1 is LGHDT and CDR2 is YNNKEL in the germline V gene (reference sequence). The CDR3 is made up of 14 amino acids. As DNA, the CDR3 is TGTGCCAGCAGCCAAGGACAGAGAGGTCAGCCCCAGCATTTT. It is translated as CASSQGQRGQPQHF.

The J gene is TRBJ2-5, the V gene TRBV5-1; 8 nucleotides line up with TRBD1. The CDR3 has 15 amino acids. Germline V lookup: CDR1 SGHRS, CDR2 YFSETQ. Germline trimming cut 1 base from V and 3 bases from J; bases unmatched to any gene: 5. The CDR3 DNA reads TGCGCCAGCAGCTTGCTGACAGGGGAAGAAGAGACCCAGTACTTC. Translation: CASSLLTGEEETQYF. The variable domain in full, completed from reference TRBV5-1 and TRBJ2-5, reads KAGVTQTPRYLIKTRGQQVTLSCSPISGHRSVSWYQQTPGQGLQFLFEYFSETQRNKGNFPGRFSGRQFSNSRSEMNVSTLELGDSALYLCASSLLTGEEETQYFGPGTRLLVL.

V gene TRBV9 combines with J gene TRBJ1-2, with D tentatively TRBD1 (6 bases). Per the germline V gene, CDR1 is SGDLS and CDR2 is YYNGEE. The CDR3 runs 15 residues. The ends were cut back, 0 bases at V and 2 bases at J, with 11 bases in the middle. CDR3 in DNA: TGTGCCAGCAGCGTAGTCTCACAGGGAAACTATGGCTACACCTTC. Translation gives CASSVVSQGNYGYTF.

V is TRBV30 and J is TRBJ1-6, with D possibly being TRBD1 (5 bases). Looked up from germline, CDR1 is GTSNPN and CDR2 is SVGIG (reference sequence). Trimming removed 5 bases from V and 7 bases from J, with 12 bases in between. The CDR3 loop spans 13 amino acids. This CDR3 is CAWAGGANSPLHF. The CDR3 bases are TGTGCCTGGGCCGGCGGGGCGAATTCACCCCTCCACTTT.